This T cell receptor (beta chain) was sequenced in a study of blood T cell repertoires in COVID-19. Sequencing used immunoSEQ multiplex PCR; TCRdb keeps in-frame clones, though not all of them. The table lists around 100,000 clones, approximately 91% of them singletons. Sequenced input: peripheral blood. The sequence came from a woman aged 55-69 years with acute or convalescent COVID-19.

CDR3 DNA: TGTGCCAGCAGCCAAGCCGGGAGAACAGAGACCCAGTACTTC. It specifies CASSQAGRTETQYF. V gene TRBV3-1 (or the pseudogene TRBV3-2) combines with J gene TRBJ2-5; maybe TRBD2 (6 bases). Between the trimmed V and J ends, which lost 1 base and 4 bases, there was a span of 10 bases. This CDR3 is built from 14 residues. Germline values: CDR1 LGHDT, CDR2 YNNKEL (reference sequence).